The clone carrying this T cell receptor (beta chain) was seen a handful of times. Its antigen is not identified. Some clones are missing from TCRdb's copy, which holds only in-frame ones; the method was immunoSEQ multiplex PCR. The table has 90,000 to 150,000 clones, about 85% seen once. The sample is drawn from a study of T cell responses to AZD1222 COVID-19 vaccine. Overall study context: Second doses at about 4 or about 12 weeks were pooled. Study-wide findings and caveats: Nearly half of the spike-specific TCRs reportedly recognize variant regions that carry no mutations. The study found vaccine-associated CD4 TCRs spanning spike, dominant at 160-218 and 743-854. Repertoires were sampled only after the peak T cell response.

The sequences come from peripheral blood, collected on day 0 of AZD1222 vaccination. The source is an adult in good health.

CDR3 sequence (DNA): TGCGCCAGCAGCTTGGGCACGGGCCAGCCCCAGCATTTT. Its translation: CASSLGTGQPQHF. V is TRBV5-1 and J is TRBJ1-5; no reliable D call. V lost 0 bases, J lost 7 bases, and 8 bases lay in between. Germline CDR1 reads SGHRS; CDR2 reads YFSETQ. The CDR3 totals 13 residues.